The 13 T cell receptor beta chains below were found in one sample sequenced in a study of OX40 agonist ivuxolimab in advanced cancers. Assay: immunoSEQ multiplex PCR; the TCRdb copy retains only in-frame clones and omits some. Of approximately 98,000 clones listed, approximately 89% were seen once; the top ten hold under 0.85%. The starting material was CD4+ or CD8+ T cells sorted from blood, obtained in a trial of the OX40 agonist ivuxolimab. The receptors were gathered from an adult with an advanced solid tumor such as melanoma, head and neck, liver or kidney cancer.

The rearrangement joins TRBV4-2 to TRBJ2-5; 8 nucleotides match TRBD2. The CDR3 extends over 15 amino acids. The V gene end was trimmed by 4 bases and the J gene end by 6 bases; junction bases not matched to a gene: 10. Per the germline V gene, CDR1 is LGHNA and CDR2 is YNFKEQ. The CDR3, as DNA: TGTGCCAGCAGCCCCATGGGAGCGGGGGAAAAGACCCAGTACTTC. Protein: CASSPMGAGEKTQYF.

The CDR3 DNA is TGTGCCTGGAGTGGGGCCAACAATCAGCCCCAGCATTTT. This encodes CAWSGANNQPQHF. This sequence joins TRBV30 and TRBJ1-5, with D unclear. V lost 1 base and J lost 3, with 7 bases in between. Germline V gene sequence: CDR1 GTSNPN, CDR2 SVGIG (reference sequence). This CDR3 region has 13 residues.

V and J are TRBV4-2 and TRBJ1-2; no reliable D call. V lost 0 bases to trimming and J lost 6 bases, with 8 bases between them. In germline, CDR1 is LGHNA, CDR2 YNFKEQ. The length of the CDR3 is 13 residues. The CDR3 loop reads CASSQEWADGYTF. CDR3 DNA sequence: TGTGCCAGCAGCCAAGAATGGGCAGATGGCTACACCTTC.

The gene calls are TRBV18 and TRBJ2-3, with TRBD2 matching over 9 bases. The junction had 3 bases not matched to a gene; V was cut back by 2 bases and J by 0 bases. The CDR3 covers 16 residues. Germline loops: CDR1 KGHSH, CDR2 LQKENI. This CDR3 reads CASSPISGSSTDTQYF. CDR3 nucleotides: TGTGCCAGCTCACCAATTAGCGGGAGTAGCACAGATACGCAGTATTTT.

The chain recombines TRBV9 with TRBJ1-6; 7 bases line up with TRBD1. Per germline, CDR1 SGDLS and CDR2 YYNGEE. This CDR3 spans 15 amino acids. V shed 4 bases and J 7 bases; nucleotides not matched to a gene: 8. The CDR3 loop is CASSQGGGSNSPLHF. The CDR3 DNA is TGTGCCAGCAGCCAAGGAGGGGGCTCGAATTCACCCCTCCACTTT. The entire variable domain, with the rest obtained from reference TRBV9 and TRBJ1-6, is as follows: DSGVTQTPKHLITATGQRVTLRCSPRSGDLSVYWYQQSLDQGLQFLIQYYNGEERAKGNILERFSAQQFPDLHSELNLSSLELGDSALYFCASSQGGGSNSPLHFGNGTRLTVT.

The chain links TRBV2 to TRBJ1-3; D is unclear. There are 13 residues in the CDR3. Germline V gene sequence: CDR1 SNHLY, CDR2 FYNNEI. Trimming took off 4 bases at V and 2 bases at J, with 6 bases between the two ends. The CDR3 reads CASSGAAGNTIYF. The CDR3, as DNA: TGTGCCAGCAGTGGGGCCGCTGGAAACACCATATATTTT.

V and J are TRBV10-3 and TRBJ2-7, with 9 bases lining up with TRBD2. Germline loops: CDR1 ENHRY, CDR2 SYGVKD. Trimming cost V 6 bases and J 4 bases; bases outside gene matches: 1. The CDR3 has 12 amino acids. The CDR3 region is CAIRTSGYEQYF. The CDR3 DNA is TGTGCCATCAGAACTAGCGGGTACGAGCAGTACTTC.

The rearrangement links TRBV18 to TRBJ2-7; D gene uncertain. V lost 3 bases and J lost 0, with 9 bases in between. This CDR3 spans 14 amino acids. The germline CDR1 and CDR2 sequences are KGHSH and LQKENI. CDR3 in amino acids: CASSPNKGSYEQYF. The CDR3, as DNA: TGTGCCAGCTCACCCAATAAGGGCTCCTACGAGCAGTACTTC.

The chain couples TRBV7-9 to TRBJ1-3; no reliable D call. With 1 base removed from V and 2 bases from J, the gap between germline ends came to 6 bases. This CDR3 spans 14 amino acids. The germline V gene encodes CDR1 SEHNR and CDR2 FQNEAQ (reference sequence). The CDR3 sequence: CASSLERPGNTIYF. The CDR3, as DNA: TGTGCCAGCAGCTTAGAGAGACCTGGAAACACCATATATTTT.

The chain has TRBV6-1 and TRBJ1-5, with D unresolved. Trimming cost V 6 bases and J 7 bases, with 16 bases left between them. There are 14 residues in the CDR3. Per germline, CDR1 MNHNS and CDR2 SASEGT. The CDR3 sequence: CASSHDRGGQPQHF. CDR3 in DNA: TGTGCCAGCAGCCACGACCGGGGTGGACAGCCCCAGCATTTT.

This clone has only one observation. The genes are TRBV18 and TRBJ2-7; no reliable D call. The CDR3 contains 13 residues. Germline V gene data show CDR1 as KGHSH and CDR2 as LQKENI. The ends were cut back, 2 bases at V and 0 bases at J, with 5 bases in the middle. Written as DNA, the CDR3 is TGTGCCAGCTCACCAAGCAACTCCTACGAGCAGTACTTC. Translation gives CASSPSNSYEQYF.

The CDR3 nucleotides read TGTGCCAGCAGGGCCGGGACAGGGTCGGAGCAGTTCTTC. Amino acids: CASRAGTGSEQFF. V is TRBV2 and J is TRBJ2-1; 9 bases fit TRBD1. Germline assignment: CDR1 SNHLY and CDR2 FYNNEI. This CDR3 has 13 amino acids. With 6 bases clipped from V and 10 bases from J, the junction kept 7 bases outside the gene matches.

This chain links TRBV5-1 with TRBJ2-3, with 7 bases aligning to TRBD1. From germline, CDR1 is SGHRS and CDR2 YFSETQ. This CDR3 has 15 residues. V lost 0 bases to trimming and J lost 3 bases; unmatched junction nucleotides: 4. CDR3 bases: TGCGCCAGCAGCTTGGAAGGGGGCGCAACAGATACGCAGTATTTT. Encoded protein: CASSLEGGATDTQYF. Looking up the rest from reference TRBV5-1 and TRBJ2-3 gives the full variable domain: KAGVTQTPRYLIKTRGQQVTLSCSPISGHRSVSWYQQTPGQGLQFLFEYFSETQRNKGNFPGRFSGRQFSNSRSEMNVSTLELGDSALYLCASSLEGGATDTQYFGPGTRLTVL.